Listed below are T cell receptor beta chains from one sample, sequenced in a study of T cells in Graves' hyperthyroidism and ophthalmopathy. One entry per CDR3 protein results from TCRdb running MiXCR on the multiplex PCR reads. The sample has roughly 260,000 distinct CDR3 sequences; roughly 15% are singletons. Sequencing used blood. The receptors derive from a woman aged 40 to 50 with Graves' hyperthyroidism that later progressed to Graves' ophthalmopathy. Both conserved end residues are part of each CDR3. D genes are given only for firm matches. Size values are once, few and many counts, or a class for expanded clones, and some rows have none.

j_call: TRBJ1-2; v_call: TRBV11-2; d_call: -; clone_size: many; cdr3_aa: CASSDVQGYYGYTF; cdr3_nt: TGTGCCAGCAGCGACGTACAGGGTTACTATGGCTACACCTTC
j_call: TRBJ2-4; v_call: TRBV27; d_call: -; clone_size: many; cdr3_aa: CASSRSRRAENIQYF; cdr3_nt: TGTGCCAGCAGTCGCAGCCGGAGGGCCGAGAACATTCAGTACTTC
j_call: TRBJ1-3; v_call: TRBV28; d_call: TRBD1; clone_size: -; cdr3_aa: CASSLFGLGTEAGNTIYF; cdr3_nt: TGTGCCAGCAGTTTATTTGGACTCGGGACAGAGGCTGGAAACACCATATATTTT
j_call: TRBJ1-1; v_call: TRBV11-2; d_call: -; clone_size: many; cdr3_aa: CASSQGVLQRGTEAFF; cdr3_nt: TGTGCCAGCAGTCAAGGGGTGTTACAAAGGGGGACTGAAGCTTTCTTT
j_call: TRBJ2-7; v_call: TRBV11-2; d_call: -; clone_size: many; cdr3_aa: CASSPLGLSYEQYF; cdr3_nt: TGTGCCAGCAGCCCCCTCGGACTCTCCTACGAGCAGTACTTC
j_call: TRBJ2-2; v_call: TRBV10-3; d_call: TRBD1; clone_size: many; cdr3_aa: CAISDRGQAGELFF; cdr3_nt: TGTGCCATCTCGGACAGGGGACAGGCCGGGGAGCTGTTTTTT
j_call: TRBJ2-1; v_call: TRBV11-2; d_call: TRBD2; clone_size: -; cdr3_aa: CASSLEVSGSNEQFF; cdr3_nt: TGTGCCAGCAGCTTAGAGGTCAGCGGGAGCAATGAGCAGTTCTTC
j_call: TRBJ2-1; v_call: TRBV29-1; d_call: TRBD2; clone_size: many; cdr3_aa: CSVVAGRSYNEQFF; cdr3_nt: TGCAGCGTTGTAGCGGGAAGGTCCTACAATGAGCAGTTCTTC
j_call: TRBJ1-6; v_call: TRBV18; d_call: -; clone_size: few; cdr3_aa: CASSPGGGNSPLHF; cdr3_nt: TGTGCCAGCTCACCGGGAGGGGGTAATTCACCCCTCCACTTT
j_call: TRBJ2-1; v_call: TRBV28; d_call: -; clone_size: many; cdr3_aa: CASEAGSGGSEQFF; cdr3_nt: TGTGCCAGCGAGGCAGGGTCAGGAGGTAGTGAGCAGTTCTTC
j_call: TRBJ1-6; v_call: TRBV6-5; d_call: -; clone_size: -; cdr3_aa: CASSYSSGHNSPLHF; cdr3_nt: TGTGCCAGCAGTTACTCGAGCGGTCATAATTCACCCCTCCACTTT
j_call: TRBJ2-7; v_call: TRBV2; d_call: -; clone_size: -; cdr3_aa: CASSEALGEQYF; cdr3_nt: TGTGCCAGCAGTGAAGCTCTAGGGGAGCAGTACTTC
j_call: TRBJ1-5; v_call: TRBV6-1; d_call: -; clone_size: many; cdr3_aa: CASRNGGLFNQPQHF; cdr3_nt: TGTGCCAGCCGTAACGGGGGTTTGTTCAATCAGCCCCAGCATTTT
j_call: TRBJ2-5; v_call: TRBV28; d_call: -; clone_size: many; cdr3_aa: CASSFLADSQETQYF; cdr3_nt: TGTGCCAGCAGTTTCCTCGCCGACAGCCAAGAGACCCAGTACTTC
j_call: TRBJ1-1; v_call: TRBV7-3; d_call: -; clone_size: many; cdr3_aa: CASSLFLGTEAFF; cdr3_nt: TGTGCCAGCAGCTTATTCTTGGGGACTGAAGCTTTCTTT
j_call: TRBJ1-5; v_call: TRBV5-1; d_call: -; clone_size: -; cdr3_aa: CASSLGGIAGNQPQHF; cdr3_nt: TGCGCCAGCAGCTTGGGGGGTATTGCGGGAAATCAGCCCCAGCATTTT
j_call: TRBJ1-6; v_call: TRBV11-2; d_call: -; clone_size: many; cdr3_aa: CASSLADSFNSPLHF; cdr3_nt: TGTGCCAGCAGCTTAGCGGACAGCTTCAATTCACCCCTCCACTTT
j_call: TRBJ2-2; v_call: TRBV10-3; d_call: -; clone_size: -; cdr3_aa: CAISESRKGGAGELFF; cdr3_nt: TGTGCCATCAGTGAGTCTCGAAAGGGTGGAGCCGGGGAGCTGTTTTTT
j_call: TRBJ2-3; v_call: TRBV5-4; d_call: -; clone_size: few; cdr3_aa: CASSLGDTTDTQYF; cdr3_nt: TGTGCCAGCAGCTTGGGGGACACCACAGATACGCAGTATTTT
j_call: TRBJ1-2; v_call: TRBV3-1; d_call: -; clone_size: -; cdr3_aa: CASSQEYPTRPYGYTF; cdr3_nt: TGTGCCAGCAGCCAAGAGTACCCTACGCGCCCCTATGGCTACACCTTC
j_call: TRBJ1-3; v_call: TRBV29-1; d_call: -; clone_size: many; cdr3_aa: CSVLDTYGSIYF; cdr3_nt: TGCAGCGTTTTAGACACGTACGGCTCCATATATTTT
j_call: TRBJ2-3; v_call: TRBV28; d_call: -; clone_size: many; cdr3_aa: CASSYFVSSTDTQYF; cdr3_nt: TGTGCCAGCAGCTATTTCGTGTCTAGCACAGATACGCAGTATTTT
j_call: TRBJ2-3; v_call: TRBV5-8; d_call: -; clone_size: many; cdr3_aa: CASSFGLGLTDTQYF; cdr3_nt: TGTGCCAGCAGCTTCGGACTGGGTCTCACAGATACGCAGTATTTT
j_call: TRBJ2-7; v_call: TRBV13; d_call: TRBD2; clone_size: many; cdr3_aa: CASSAVGGRYEQYF; cdr3_nt: TGTGCCAGCAGCGCCGTCGGCGGGAGGTACGAGCAGTACTTC
j_call: TRBJ2-7; v_call: TRBV27; d_call: TRBD1; clone_size: many; cdr3_aa: CASSSLTGLSYEQYF; cdr3_nt: TGTGCCAGCAGTTCGTTGACAGGGTTATCCTACGAGCAGTACTTC
j_call: TRBJ2-1; v_call: TRBV6-1; d_call: TRBD2; clone_size: -; cdr3_aa: CASSESGLAGGQKNEQFF; cdr3_nt: TGTGCCAGCAGTGAATCAGGACTAGCGGGAGGGCAAAAGAATGAGCAGTTCTTC
j_call: TRBJ1-3; v_call: TRBV2; d_call: TRBD1; clone_size: many; cdr3_aa: CASSEDRGGNTIYF; cdr3_nt: TGTGCCAGCAGCGAGGACAGGGGTGGAAACACCATATATTTT
j_call: TRBJ1-1; v_call: TRBV27; d_call: -; clone_size: many; cdr3_aa: CASSWDMNTEAFF; cdr3_nt: TGTGCCAGCAGTTGGGACATGAACACTGAAGCTTTCTTT
j_call: TRBJ2-6; v_call: TRBV28; d_call: -; clone_size: many; cdr3_aa: CASSLYPPGAGANVLTF; cdr3_nt: TGTGCCAGCAGTTTATACCCCCCGGGGGCCGGGGCCAACGTCCTGACTTTC
j_call: TRBJ2-7; v_call: TRBV6-1; d_call: -; clone_size: -; cdr3_aa: CASSEAVGNEDYEQYF; cdr3_nt: TGTGCCAGCAGTGAAGCAGTCGGCAACGAGGACTACGAGCAGTACTTC
j_call: TRBJ2-7; v_call: TRBV7-8; d_call: -; clone_size: many; cdr3_aa: CASSPRRGVDYEQYF; cdr3_nt: TGTGCCAGCAGCCCCCGGCGGGGCGTGGACTACGAGCAGTACTTC
j_call: TRBJ2-3; v_call: TRBV30; d_call: TRBD2; clone_size: many; cdr3_aa: CAWSVKASGMGDTQYF; cdr3_nt: TGTGCCTGGAGTGTAAAGGCTAGCGGGATGGGTGATACGCAGTATTTT
j_call: TRBJ2-5; v_call: TRBV9; d_call: TRBD1; clone_size: many; cdr3_aa: CASSVGPGGNGETQYF; cdr3_nt: TGTGCCAGCAGCGTAGGTCCAGGGGGAAATGGAGAGACCCAGTACTTC
j_call: TRBJ2-7; v_call: TRBV6-1; d_call: TRBD1; clone_size: many; cdr3_aa: CASTRGQVFYEQYF; cdr3_nt: TGTGCCAGCACGAGGGGACAGGTCTTCTACGAGCAGTACTTC
j_call: TRBJ1-2; v_call: TRBV28; d_call: TRBD1; clone_size: many; cdr3_aa: CASRGTANYGYTF; cdr3_nt: TGTGCCAGCAGGGGGACAGCTAACTATGGCTACACCTTC
j_call: TRBJ1-5; v_call: TRBV12-3/TRBV12-4; d_call: -; clone_size: many; cdr3_aa: CASSFGPNQPQHF; cdr3_nt: TGTGCCAGCAGTTTCGGGCCCAATCAGCCCCAGCATTTT
j_call: TRBJ2-6; v_call: TRBV6-1; d_call: TRBD1; clone_size: few; cdr3_aa: CASIGQGFSGANVLTF; cdr3_nt: TGTGCCAGCATCGGACAGGGGTTCTCTGGGGCCAACGTCCTGACTTTC
j_call: TRBJ1-4; v_call: TRBV10-2; d_call: -; clone_size: many; cdr3_aa: CASSPLRRRDEKLFF; cdr3_nt: TGCGCCAGCAGTCCCCTGAGGCGAAGGGATGAAAAACTGTTTTTT
j_call: TRBJ1-4; v_call: TRBV4-1; d_call: TRBD1; clone_size: few; cdr3_aa: CASSQADRAIATNEKLFF; cdr3_nt: TGCGCCAGCAGCCAAGCGGACAGGGCGATCGCAACTAATGAAAAACTGTTTTTT
j_call: TRBJ2-4; v_call: TRBV7-9; d_call: TRBD1; clone_size: many; cdr3_aa: CASSRTGTGDKNIQYF; cdr3_nt: TGTGCCAGCAGCAGGACCGGGACAGGGGACAAAAACATTCAGTACTTC
j_call: TRBJ2-1; v_call: TRBV11-2; d_call: -; clone_size: once; cdr3_aa: CASSPRAGHGVTNEQFF; cdr3_nt: TGTGCCAGCAGCCCAAGGGCGGGCCACGGGGTTACAAATGAGCAGTTCTTC
j_call: TRBJ2-3; v_call: TRBV12-3/TRBV12-4; d_call: TRBD1; clone_size: many; cdr3_aa: CASSSGQATDTQYF; cdr3_nt: TGTGCCAGCAGTTCTGGACAGGCCACAGATACGCAGTATTTT
j_call: TRBJ2-1; v_call: TRBV7-6; d_call: -; clone_size: many; cdr3_aa: CASSLLLGSLNEQFF; cdr3_nt: TGTGCCAGCAGCTTACTACTCGGGAGTCTCAATGAGCAGTTCTTC
j_call: TRBJ2-5; v_call: TRBV12-3/TRBV12-4; d_call: TRBD2; clone_size: many; cdr3_aa: CASSVAGGQETQYF; cdr3_nt: TGTGCCAGCAGTGTAGCGGGAGGGCAAGAGACCCAGTACTTC
j_call: TRBJ1-3; v_call: TRBV2; d_call: TRBD1; clone_size: many; cdr3_aa: CASEGWTGGSGNTIYF; cdr3_nt: TGTGCCAGCGAGGGGTGGACAGGAGGCTCTGGAAACACCATATATTTT
j_call: TRBJ1-1; v_call: TRBV9; d_call: TRBD1; clone_size: many; cdr3_aa: CASSSRTGQNTEAFF; cdr3_nt: TGTGCCAGCAGCTCTCGGACAGGGCAAAACACTGAAGCTTTCTTT
j_call: TRBJ2-1; v_call: TRBV2; d_call: TRBD2; clone_size: many; cdr3_aa: CASSEGGGVSLYNEQFF; cdr3_nt: TGTGCCAGCAGTGAAGGGGGGGGGGTCTCACTTTACAATGAGCAGTTCTTC
j_call: TRBJ1-1; v_call: TRBV4-1; d_call: -; clone_size: -; cdr3_aa: CASSGGPLARMNTEAFF; cdr3_nt: TGCGCCAGCAGCGGGGGCCCCCTGGCGAGGATGAACACTGAAGCTTTCTTT
j_call: TRBJ2-5; v_call: TRBV4-2; d_call: -; clone_size: -; cdr3_aa: CASSQDWLRGETQYF; cdr3_nt: TGTGCCAGCAGCCAAGATTGGTTGCGGGGCGAGACCCAGTACTTC
j_call: TRBJ2-2; v_call: TRBV20-1; d_call: -; clone_size: few; cdr3_aa: CSARRDTGELFF; cdr3_nt: TGCAGTGCGCGCCGGGACACCGGGGAGCTGTTTTTT
j_call: TRBJ1-1; v_call: TRBV5-1; d_call: -; clone_size: many; cdr3_aa: CASSPLRLGSTTEAFF; cdr3_nt: TGCGCCAGCAGCCCCCTTCGACTTGGGTCTACCACTGAAGCTTTCTTT
j_call: TRBJ2-2; v_call: TRBV24-1; d_call: -; clone_size: -; cdr3_aa: CATSDLGVAPTNTGELFF; cdr3_nt: TGTGCCACCAGTGATTTAGGGGTGGCACCTACGAACACCGGGGAGCTGTTTTTT
j_call: TRBJ2-6; v_call: TRBV28; d_call: -; clone_size: many; cdr3_aa: CATQSSGANVLTF; cdr3_nt: TGTGCCACACAGAGCTCTGGGGCCAACGTCCTGACTTTC
j_call: TRBJ2-7; v_call: TRBV9; d_call: TRBD2; clone_size: many; cdr3_aa: CASSVGLAGVEQYF; cdr3_nt: TGTGCCAGCAGCGTAGGACTAGCGGGAGTTGAGCAGTACTTC